Below are 18 T cell receptor beta chains sequenced from a single sample in a study of ipilimumab plus nivolumab after autologous stem cell transplantation (dated by TCRdb to the early 2020s). Library preparation employed the immunoSEQ multiplex PCR assay. Drawn from immuneACCESS, this table holds only the in-frame rearrangements with V and J called that TCRdb kept. Clones are partly lost; checked studies trace under half to an unresolved V gene and leave the rest unexplained. The sample contains fewer than 15,000 clones, 65% to 85% of them found a single time. Together, the top ten hold more than 9% of the sample. This specimen was PBMCs, taken in a trial of ipilimumab plus nivolumab as post-transplant consolidation. Receptor source: a male donor with primary mediastinal lymphoma.

The chain has TRBV7-8 and TRBJ2-1; 10 bases match TRBD2. The V gene end was trimmed by 5 bases and the J gene end by 7 bases; junction bases not matched to a gene: 8. This CDR3 contains 15 residues. The germline gives CDR1 SGHVS, CDR2 FQNEAQ. The DNA for the CDR3 is TGTGCCAGCAGCCTCCAGCGGGGGGGCCGGAATGAGCAGTTCTTC. This sequence encodes CASSLQRGGRNEQFF.

The chain is built from TRBV7-9 and TRBJ2-5; D may be TRBD2 (6 bases). TRBJ2-7 matches the DNA end more closely, so the J call is doubtful. CDR3 length: 13 residues. Germline CDR1 and CDR2: SEHNR and FQNEAQ (reference sequence). The CDR3 protein is CASRAGSSYEQYF. The CDR3 DNA reads as TGTGCCAGCAGGGCGGGAAGCTCCTACGAGCAGTACTTC.

This chain uses TRBV5-6 with TRBJ2-3, with D possibly matching TRBD1 (5 bases). The CDR3 spans 16 residues. Trimming removed 0 bases from V and 5 bases from J, with 16 bases in between. Germline loops: CDR1 SGHDT, CDR2 YYEEEE. The CDR3 DNA sequence: TGTGCCAGCAGCTTGGTTGGCAGGACAAAGGGAGATACGCAGTATTTT. This gives the protein CASSLVGRTKGDTQYF. The full variable domain, completed using reference TRBV5-6 and TRBJ2-3, is DAGVTQSPTHLIKTRGQQVTLRCSPKSGHDTVSWYQQALGQGPQFIFQYYEEEERQRGNFPDRFSGHQFPNYSSELNVNALLLGDSALYLCASSLVGRTKGDTQYFGPGTRLTVL.

This rearrangement joins TRBV7-2 to TRBJ1-6; D ambiguous. CDR3 length equals 14 residues. V lost 5 bases and J lost 10, with 15 bases in between. Germline values: CDR1 SGHTA, CDR2 FQGNSA. CDR3 in amino acids: CASSLESDLSPLHF. In DNA form, the CDR3 reads TGTGCCAGCAGCCTAGAGAGTGACTTATCACCCCTCCACTTT.

The J gene is TRBJ1-2, the V gene TRBV19, with 7 bases identical to TRBD1. Germline V CDR1 and CDR2: LNHDA, SQIVND (reference sequence). After removal of 5 bases from V and 8 bases from J, the junction contained 2 bases not matched to a gene. The CDR3 has 11 amino acids. CDR3 amino acids: CASSYRGGYTF. DNA of the CDR3: TGTGCCAGTAGTTACAGGGGCGGCTACACCTTC.

This sequence joins TRBV1 and TRBJ2-2; the tabulated D call, TRBD2, remains unverified against the DNA. TRBV1 is labeled a pseudogene. The CDR3 is 15 amino acids. The CDR3 sequence is CTSSQTGGPGRELFF. In DNA, the CDR3 is TGCACCAGCAGCCAAACGGGGGGGCCGGGACGGGAGCTGTTTTTT.

The chain uses TRBV9 and TRBJ2-3; D may be TRBD1 or TRBD2 (6 bases each). Looked up from germline, CDR1 is SGDLS and CDR2 is YYNGEE. Trimming took 2 bases from V and 3 from J, leaving 16 bases between them. This CDR3 spans 16 amino acids. The CDR3 nucleotides are TGTGCCAGCAGCGTTATACAGGGAGGTGGTACAGATACGCAGTATTTT. It specifies CASSVIQGGGTDTQYF.

This clone was detected only a few times. This CDR3 reads CASSNDRFYGYTF. The CDR3 coding sequence is TGTGCCAGCAGTAACGACAGGTTTTATGGCTACACCTTC. The J gene is TRBJ1-2, the V gene TRBV6-5, with a possible D match to TRBD1 (6 bases). CDR3 length: 13 amino acids. The ends were cut back, 5 bases at V and 5 bases at J, with 12 bases in the middle. Per the germline V gene, CDR1 is MNHEY and CDR2 is SVGAGI.

This clone has only a few counts. The rearrangement joins TRBV18 to TRBJ2-2; 8 positions agree with TRBD1. Germline CDR1 and CDR2: KGHSH and LQKENI. The CDR3 sequence is 15 residues long. Trimming took 3 bases from V and 4 from J; bases not matched to a gene: 4. CDR3 region: CASSPPGQGTGELFF. The CDR3 coding sequence is TGTGCCAGCTCACCCCCAGGACAGGGCACCGGGGAGCTGTTTTTT.

V gene TRBV20-1 combines with J gene TRBJ2-7; D unclear. CDR1 DFQATT and CDR2 SNEGSKA come from the germline V gene (reference sequence). V gave up 6 bases and J gave up 6 bases, with 12 bases separating them. This CDR3 comprises 11 residues. CDR3 coding DNA: TGCAGTGCCGGACCCTTGAGCGAGCAGTACTTC. Its translation is CSAGPLSEQYF.

A few counts support this clone. This sequence joins TRBV2 and TRBJ2-7, with D tentatively TRBD1 (6 bases). Deletions cut 5 bases from V and 6 bases from J, with 17 bases between. CDR1 SNHLY and CDR2 FYNNEI come from the germline V gene. The CDR3 has 14 amino acids. In DNA, the CDR3 is TGTGCCAGCAGTACCACAGGGTATGAGTCCGAGCAGTACTTC. The encoded protein is CASSTTGYESEQYF.

The chain joins TRBV30 to TRBJ2-5; D may match TRBD1 or TRBD2 (5 bases each). Trimming shortened V by 1 base and J by 5 bases, and 11 bases separated the two germline ends. The CDR3 contains 13 residues. Germline lookup yields CDR1 GTSNPN and CDR2 SVGIG (reference sequence). The CDR3 DNA sequence: TGTGCCTGGAGTGGGGGGTTCGGGGAGACCCAGTACTTC. This codes for CAWSGGFGETQYF.

V usage is TRBV29-1 and J usage is TRBJ2-3, with 14 bases fitting TRBD2. Trimming at V came to 1 base and at J to 3 bases, leaving 6 bases not matched to a gene. Looked up from germline, CDR1 is SQVTM and CDR2 is ANQGSEA. The CDR3 contains 17 residues. The CDR3 loop reads CSVEGTSGRLWTDTQYF. The CDR3 region has the DNA TGCAGCGTTGAAGGGACTAGCGGGAGGTTGTGGACAGATACGCAGTATTTT.

The CDR3 nucleotides are TGTGCAAGTCGAAAAACAGGGGAAGCTTTCTTT. It codes for CASRKTGEAFF. The V and J genes are TRBV12-2 and TRBJ1-1; TRBD1, the table's D call, lacks a check against the DNA. TRBV12-2 is termed a pseudogene. This CDR3 contains 11 residues.

A few counts support this clone. J is TRBJ1-1 and V is TRBV5-1; D call uncertain. The CDR3 is 13 amino acids. Germline V lookup: CDR1 SGHRS, CDR2 YFSETQ. Trimming took off 0 bases at V and 3 bases at J, with 6 bases between the two ends. Written as DNA, the CDR3 is TGCGCCAGCAGCTTGGCCAGCTACACTGAAGCTTTCTTT. Translated: CASSLASYTEAFF.

The chain employs TRBV19 and TRBJ2-1, with TRBD2 matching 7 bases. CDR1 is LNHDA and CDR2 is SQIVND in the germline V gene (reference sequence). V lost 5 bases and J lost 10; bases outside the gene matches: 8. The length of the CDR3 is 13 residues. The CDR3 DNA is TGTGCCAGTAGTGCCAGAACTAGCGAGGAGCAGTTCTTC. Its translation is CASSARTSEEQFF.

The chain couples TRBV7-2 to TRBJ1-1, with D perhaps matching TRBD1 (5 bases). V dropped 5 bases and J dropped 6 bases, with 19 bases sitting between them. CDR1 and CDR2 (germline): SGHTA, FQGNSA. The CDR3 is made up of 15 amino acids. The CDR3, as DNA: TGTGCCAGCAGCCCCTTAATCGGGGCGATTGCTGAAGCTTTCTTT. Translating gives CASSPLIGAIAEAFF.

This rearrangement joins TRBV6-1 to TRBJ1-1; D not certain. V gave up 5 bases and J gave up 7 bases, with 8 bases separating them. Germline V gene data show CDR1 as MNHNS and CDR2 as SASEGT. The CDR3 sequence is 11 residues long. CDR3 sequence reads: CASSLNSEAFF. DNA of the CDR3: TGTGCCAGCAGTTTGAATAGTGAAGCTTTCTTT.